This note documents a single T cell receptor beta chain sequence. The antigen is not known. This entry is derived from a study of OX40 agonist ivuxolimab in advanced cancers. At the level of the study: A history of anti-PD-1, anti-PD-L1 or anti-CTLA-4 therapy was acceptable, and about 37% had some. Partial responses were observed in three patients, of whom one had hepatocellular carcinoma and two had cutaneous melanoma. Study outcomes and limitations: In the 0.1-3.0 mg/kg groups, partial responders showed among the lowest expansion.

CDR3 length: 13 amino acids. Germline CDR1 and CDR2: KGHSH and LQKENI. V gave up 2 bases and J gave up 6 bases; unmatched junction bases: 3. The method was immunoSEQ multiplex PCR; TCRdb's version includes in-frame clones alone and lacks a portion of them. The sample contains some 37,000 clones, 65% to 80% of which appear only once. This clonotype originated in an adult with an advanced solid tumor such as melanoma, head and neck, liver or kidney cancer. V usage is TRBV18 and J usage is TRBJ2-7; TRBD1 matches 8 bases. Sequencing was performed on CD4+ or CD8+ T cells sorted from blood, taken in a trial of the OX40 agonist ivuxolimab. CDR3 in DNA: TGTGCCAGCTCACCAACGACAGGGGCCGAGCAGTACTTC. It yields the protein CASSPTTGAEQYF.